Shown below are 18 T cell receptor beta chains from a single sample sequenced in a study of CD8 T cells in Susac syndrome. Reverse transcription of roughly 0.5 to 1 ug RNA used random hexamers. TCRdb re-derived calls from the immunoSEQ multiplex PCR reads in MiXCR, one entry per CDR3 protein. The sample carries some 160,000 distinct CDR3 sequences, 85% to 95% recorded once. The specimen sequenced was CD8+ T cells from PBMCs. These receptors were obtained from a human donor with multiple sclerosis.

This chain joins TRBV7-8 and TRBJ2-1; 10 bases match TRBD2. Trimming at V came to 4 bases and at J to 7 bases, leaving 13 bases not matched to a gene. CDR3 size: 17 residues. Germline CDR1 and CDR2: SGHVS and FQNEAQ. The CDR3 loop reads CASSSLTSGALENEQFF. CDR3 coding DNA: TGTGCCAGCAGCTCCTTAACTAGCGGGGCCCTCGAGAATGAGCAGTTCTTC.

The chain couples TRBV20-1 to TRBJ2-7, with 9 bases identical to TRBD1. The ends lost 3 bases at V and 3 bases at J; junction bases unmatched: 3. The germline V gene encodes CDR1 DFQATT and CDR2 SNEGSKA (reference sequence). The CDR3 is 13 residues long. This CDR3 is CSASGDRDYEQYF. The DNA for the CDR3 is TGCAGTGCTAGCGGGGACAGGGACTACGAGCAGTACTTC.

The chain couples TRBV12-3 or TRBV12-4 to TRBJ2-5; 9 bases fit TRBD2. Germline trimming cut 5 bases from V and 2 bases from J; bases unmatched to any gene: 6. The CDR3 runs to 15 residues. The CDR3 coding sequence is TGTGCCAGCAGTCCCTTTCTAGCGGGGCAAGAGACCCAGTACTTC. Translating it yields CASSPFLAGQETQYF.

The chain couples TRBV3-1 to TRBJ1-5; unclear D gene. This CDR3 has 10 amino acids. The germline V gene encodes CDR1 LGHDT and CDR2 YNNKEL (reference sequence). Trimming cost V 6 bases and J 8 bases, with 5 bases left between them. CDR3 amino acids: CASSIKPQHF. The CDR3 bases are TGTGCCAGCAGTATTAAGCCCCAGCATTTT.

This chain joins TRBV29-1 and TRBJ2-2, with 9 bases matching TRBD1. CDR1 SQVTM and CDR2 ANQGSEA come from the germline V gene. CDR3 length: 12 amino acids. V lost 7 bases, J lost 8 bases, and 5 bases stayed unmatched. This CDR3 is CSATGGLGELFF. In nucleotides, the CDR3 is TGCAGCGCTACAGGGGGCCTGGGGGAGCTGTTTTTT.

J is TRBJ1-3 and V is TRBV2, with D unresolved. CDR1 and CDR2 from the germline V gene are SNHLY and FYNNEI. The ends were cut back, 1 base at V and 0 bases at J, with 10 bases in the middle. The CDR3 extends over 16 amino acids. The CDR3 region is CASSEVIVDSGNTIYF. In DNA form, the CDR3 reads TGTGCCAGCAGTGAAGTTATCGTAGACTCTGGAAACACCATATATTTT.

The chain is built from TRBV5-1 and TRBJ2-4; D gene uncertain. This CDR3 is built from 16 residues. The V gene lost 4 bases and the J gene lost 0 bases, with 14 bases spanning the gap. The germline CDR1 and CDR2 sequences are SGHRS and YFSETQ. The chain's CDR3 is CASSLGPFVAKNIQYF. The CDR3, as DNA: TGCGCCAGCAGCCTCGGACCTTTCGTAGCCAAAAACATTCAGTACTTC.

The gene calls are TRBV27 and TRBJ1-5; 9 bases line up with TRBD1. V lost 8 bases to trimming and J lost 2 bases; unmatched junction nucleotides: 7. CDR3 length equals 15 residues. Per the germline V gene, CDR1 is MNHEY and CDR2 is SMNVEV (reference sequence). CDR3 DNA sequence: TGTGCCAGCGGACAGGGGTGGATTGGCAATCAGCCCCAGCATTTT. It specifies CASGQGWIGNQPQHF.

DNA for the CDR3: TGCAGTGCTAGAGTCTCAGAGGATGAGCAGTTCTTC. It specifies CSARVSEDEQFF. The V gene is TRBV20-1, the J gene TRBJ2-1; D call uncertain. Germline V CDR1 and CDR2: DFQATT, SNEGSKA (reference sequence). V lost 1 base, J lost 8 bases, and 9 bases lay in between. The CDR3 is made up of 12 amino acids.

V is TRBV9 and J is TRBJ2-7; D remains unclear. This CDR3 region has 13 residues. Germline V CDR1 and CDR2: SGDLS, YYNGEE. With 4 bases removed from V and 7 bases from J, the gap between germline ends came to 15 bases. Here the CDR3 DNA reads TGTGCCAGCAGCCCTAGTACCCTAAAGGAGCAGTACTTC. This gives the protein CASSPSTLKEQYF.

This rearrangement joins TRBV29-1 to TRBJ2-2; D is unclear. This CDR3 contains 10 residues. V was clipped by 5 bases and J by 8 bases, with 6 bases between them. Germline-derived CDR1 and CDR2 are SQVTM and ANQGSEA. CDR3 DNA: TGCAGCGTTCTGTCGGGGGAGCTGTTTTTT. Protein product: CSVLSGELFF.

The CDR3 DNA follows: TGTGCCAGCAGCGCCGGGCCCCCTGAAGCTTTCTTT. Its translation is CASSAGPPEAFF. The rearrangement joins TRBV9 to TRBJ1-1, with D unclear. V shed 3 bases and J shed 6 bases, with 9 bases lying between them. The CDR3 totals 12 residues. Looked up from germline, CDR1 is SGDLS and CDR2 is YYNGEE. Drawing the rest from reference TRBV9 and TRBJ1-1, the complete variable domain is DSGVTQTPKHLITATGQRVTLRCSPRSGDLSVYWYQQSLDQGLQFLIQYYNGEERAKGNILERFSAQQFPDLHSELNLSSLELGDSALYFCASSAGPPEAFFGQGTRLTVV.

This clonotype occurred once. The chain recombines TRBV29-1 with TRBJ2-7, with 14 positions matching TRBD2. In germline, CDR1 is SQVTM, CDR2 ANQGSEA. J gave up 2 bases and V 5 bases, and 8 bases lay outside the gene matches. This CDR3 contains 16 residues. The CDR3 sequence is CSVLGLAGGVTYEQYF. The DNA of the CDR3 is TGCAGCGTTCTCGGACTAGCGGGAGGAGTCACCTACGAGCAGTACTTC.

The chain couples TRBV29-1 to TRBJ2-3; no clear D. The CDR3 covers 11 residues. V gave up 8 bases and J gave up 3 bases, with 9 bases separating them. CDR1 is SQVTM and CDR2 is ANQGSEA in the germline V gene. CDR3 nucleotides: TGCAGCTTCCTAGGTACAGATACGCAGTATTTT. This codes for CSFLGTDTQYF.

The J gene is TRBJ1-2, the V gene TRBV9; weak D call: TRBD1 (5 bases). CDR1 and CDR2 (germline): SGDLS, YYNGEE. The CDR3 runs to 14 residues. V lost 5 bases to trimming and J lost 5 bases, with 16 bases between them. The CDR3 DNA reads as TGTGCCAGCAGTGCCACCGGGACGGGGTATGGCTACACCTTC. Protein sequence: CASSATGTGYGYTF.

This chain connects TRBV15 to TRBJ2-3, with D tentatively TRBD1 or TRBD2 (5 bases each). The CDR3 covers 16 residues. From germline, CDR1 is LNHNV and CDR2 YYDKDF (reference sequence). V was pared by 2 bases and J by 6 bases, with 18 bases between. The CDR3 bases are TGTGCCACCAGCAGACCATGGGGACCCGAAAGGGATACGCAGTATTTT. This encodes CATSRPWGPERDTQYF.

The chain uses TRBV28 and TRBJ2-7; D is uncertain. The germline CDR1 and CDR2 sequences are MDHEN and SYDVKM. Between the trimmed V and J ends, which lost 3 bases and 12 bases, there was a span of 15 bases. This CDR3 has 12 amino acids. Here the CDR3 reads CASSFNVDQRYF. Here the CDR3 DNA reads TGTGCCAGCAGTTTCAATGTCGACCAGCGGTACTTC. Full variable domain (outside the CDR3, taken from reference TRBV28 and TRBJ2-7): DVKVTQSSRYLVKRTGEKVFLECVQDMDHENMFWYRQDPGLGLRLIYFSYDVKMKEKGDIPEGYSVSREKKERFSLILESASTNQTSMYLCASSFNVDQRYFGPGTRLTVT.

This clonotype was seen just once. The V call is TRBV25-1, the J call TRBJ2-5; tentative D call: TRBD2 (5 bases). This CDR3 region has 14 residues. Germline V CDR1 and CDR2: MGHDK, SYGVNS. V was clipped by 6 bases and J by 5 bases, with 16 bases between them. Here the CDR3 DNA reads TGTGCCAGCAGGGGAGAGGGCAGTGGGGAGACCCAGTACTTC. Its protein product is CASRGEGSGETQYF. The entire variable domain, with the rest obtained from reference TRBV25-1 and TRBJ2-5, is as follows: EADIYQTPRYLVIGTGKKITLECSQTMGHDKMYWYQQDPGMELHLIHYSYGVNSTEKGDLSSESTVSRIRTEHFPLTLESARPSHTSQYLCASRGEGSGETQYFGPGTRLLVL.